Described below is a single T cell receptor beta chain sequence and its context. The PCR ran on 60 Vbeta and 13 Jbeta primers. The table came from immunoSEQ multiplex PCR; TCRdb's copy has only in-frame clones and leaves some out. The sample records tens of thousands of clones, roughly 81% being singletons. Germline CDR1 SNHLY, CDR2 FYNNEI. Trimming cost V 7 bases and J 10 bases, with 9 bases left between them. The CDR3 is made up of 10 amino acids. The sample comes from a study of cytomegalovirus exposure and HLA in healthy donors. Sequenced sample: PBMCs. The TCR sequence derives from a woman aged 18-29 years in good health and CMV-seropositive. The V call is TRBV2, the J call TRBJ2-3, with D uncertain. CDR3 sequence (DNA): TGTGCCAGCAATGGCCGGGCGCAGTATTTT. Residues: CASNGRAQYF.